This is a list of T cell receptor beta chains from one sample in a study of blood T cell repertoires in COVID-19. Measured with immunoSEQ multiplex PCR; TCRdb has only the in-frame clones, and not every one. The sample includes more than 200,000 clones, roughly 84% of them seen just once. Sequences were obtained from peripheral blood. The receptors shown here come from a man aged 40-55 years with acute or convalescent COVID-19. Each CDR3 is given with its conserved first and last residue.

TRBJ1-2,TRBV7-9,CASSTSGQFYGYTF
TRBJ1-6,TRBV3-1/TRBV3-2,CASSQEGGSPLHF
TRBJ2-7,TRBV7-2,CASSSSVSYEQYF
TRBJ1-6,TRBV19,CASRTFGRGSPLHF
TRBJ2-4,TRBV9,CASSVGGGRLNIQYF
TRBJ2-3,TRBV27,CASSLSLAGGEDTQYF
TRBJ1-5,TRBV7-8,CASRSPGGDQPQHF
TRBJ1-2,TRBV11-1,CASSLATPGGNYGYTF
TRBJ2-7,TRBV18,CASSPDRTYEQYF
TRBJ1-6,TRBV5-1,CASSQIWDRGTSPLHF
TRBJ1-2,TRBV4-2,CASSQSRGVNYGYTF
TRBJ2-7,TRBV27,CASLSWDRGTYEQYF
TRBJ1-1,TRBV7-8,CASSFPRAEAFF
TRBJ2-3,TRBV12-5,CASGLVAGTDTQYF
TRBJ2-6,TRBV7-3,CASSLRGPGQIGANVLTF
TRBJ1-2,TRBV7-9,CASSPNGDRGLWGYTF
TRBJ2-5,TRBV5-6,CASSAGGRHQYF
TRBJ2-3,TRBV25-1,CASSSPGGNTQYF
TRBJ2-1,TRBV9,CASDSGLSGNEQFF
TRBJ2-1,TRBV18,CASSPKDRVVDEQFF
TRBJ1-2,TRBV6-5,CANAGRVYTF
TRBJ2-7,TRBV4-2,CASSSRQASAYEQYF
TRBJ2-6,TRBV2,CASTVDRAGANVLTF
TRBJ2-5,TRBV7-3,CASSSGQGVGETQYF
TRBJ2-5,TRBV9,CASSVGTIQETQYF
TRBJ1-3,TRBV18,CASSERASSGNTIYF
TRBJ2-3,TRBV6-5,CASGGTSVTDTQYF
TRBJ2-4,TRBV12-3/TRBV12-4,CASSLGGGAIQYF
TRBJ1-1,TRBV6-5,CASHRGMNTEAFF
TRBJ2-1,TRBV30,CAWRRTSAYVSYNEQFF
TRBJ2-3,TRBV27,CASSFGAGVADTQYF
TRBJ1-2,TRBV11-2,CASSLTVFGQVGYGYTF
TRBJ1-2,TRBV12-3/TRBV12-4,CASSQDQGYGYTF
TRBJ2-1,TRBV19,CASSNIAGGRDNEQFF
TRBJ2-1,TRBV6-1,CASSEARVGEFF
TRBJ1-5,TRBV19,CASSETGNHQPQHF
TRBJ2-5,TRBV27,CASGGGRGQETQYF
TRBJ1-2,TRBV15,CATSRDGVGGRNYGYTF
TRBJ2-1,TRBV7-9,CASSEDSYNEQFF
TRBJ2-2,TRBV7-8,CASRGRGLTGELFF
TRBJ2-1,TRBV7-9,CASSFWRETYNEQFF
TRBJ1-1,TRBV5-1,CASSKGTVNTEAFF
TRBJ2-2,TRBV9,CASSVADRSTGELFF
TRBJ2-1,TRBV6-2/TRBV6-3,CASSSGGRAVYNEQFF
TRBJ2-5,TRBV11-2,CASSNYGGPQETQYF
TRBJ2-7,TRBV7-2,CASSLHYEQYF
TRBJ1-4,TRBV3-1/TRBV3-2,CASSDRANEKLFF
TRBJ1-5,TRBV27,CASSLERQPQHF
TRBJ1-4,TRBV5-1,CASSLEGQWNEKLFF
TRBJ2-3,TRBV7-2,CASSSVAGATDTQYF
TRBJ1-1,TRBV25-1,CASSEGAYRETEAFF
TRBJ1-2,TRBV5-5,CASSSGQGTYGYTF
TRBJ2-2,TRBV7-2,CASRGSGRLAGELFF
TRBJ2-2,TRBV27,CASSHRASGRVSGELFF
TRBJ1-4,TRBV18,CASSRLAPTTNEKLFF
TRBJ2-1,TRBV10-2,CASRLADNEQFF
TRBJ1-6,TRBV5-1,CASTFDSNSPLHF
TRBJ2-7,TRBV18,CASSPPGRGSYEQYF
TRBJ1-6,TRBV5-5,CASSLEADYNSPLHF